The 23 T cell receptor beta chains below were found in one sample sequenced in a study of shared clonotypes between healthy human individuals. Assay used: immunoSEQ multiplex PCR; TCRdb lists only in-frame clones, some missing. The sample shows fewer than 1.6 million clones, just under 99% of them seen only once. The sample taken for sequencing was naive CD4+ T cells sorted from blood. Subset defined: CD45RA+ positively selected. These receptors were obtained from a young man in good health.

In regard to this clone: The sample carries other DNA sequences with the same CDR3. The chain combines TRBV5-1 with TRBJ2-1, with D unclear. Germline V gene lookup returns CDR1 SGHRS and CDR2 YFSETQ. The germline V and J ends were trimmed by 0 bases and 5 bases, with 6 bases remaining between them. The CDR3 length is 13 residues. CDR3 sequence reads: CASSLGRNNEQFF. CDR3 sequence (DNA): TGCGCCAGCAGCTTGGGCCGCAACAATGAGCAGTTCTTC.

The V gene is TRBV7-9, the J gene TRBJ1-4; a possible D gene is TRBD1 (6 bases). Germline V gene data show CDR1 as SEHNR and CDR2 as FQNEAQ (reference sequence). Trimming left V 7 bases short and J 4 bases short, with 13 bases between. This CDR3 has 14 residues. DNA of the CDR3: TGTGCCAGCACCCCGGACAGATATAATGAAAAACTGTTTTTT. Translation gives CASTPDRYNEKLFF. The variable domain in full, with the rest retrieved from reference TRBV7-9 and TRBJ1-4, is DTGVSQNPRHKITKRGQNVTFRCDPISEHNRLYWYRQTLGQGPEFLTYFQNEAQLEKSRLLSDRFSAERPKGSFSTLEIQRTEQGDSAMYLCASTPDRYNEKLFFGSGTQLSVL.

The chain couples TRBV5-5 to TRBJ2-1, with TRBD2 matching 13 bases. Germline V gives CDR1 SGHKS, CDR2 YYEKEE (reference sequence). The CDR3 extends over 14 amino acids. V lost 6 bases and J lost 6; bases outside the gene matches: 3. The CDR3 sequence: CASTGTSGTNEQFF. The CDR3 bases are TGTGCCAGCACCGGGACTAGCGGGACCAATGAGCAGTTCTTC.

This clone was seen once. The rearrangement links TRBV7-8 to TRBJ2-7; TRBD1 agrees at 7 bases. CDR1 is SGHVS and CDR2 is FQNEAQ in the germline V gene. V lost 2 bases and J lost 2; bases outside the gene matches: 3. There are 14 residues in the CDR3. CDR3 loop: CASSLTTGPYEQYF. The CDR3 DNA sequence: TGTGCCAGCAGCTTAACGACAGGGCCCTACGAGCAGTACTTC.

J is TRBJ2-7 and V is TRBV5-6, with 10 bases aligning to TRBD1. The CDR3 covers 15 residues. Germline V gives CDR1 SGHDT, CDR2 YYEEEE. Trimming at V came to 0 bases and at J to 6 bases, leaving 6 bases not matched to a gene. In nucleotides, the CDR3 is TGTGCCAGCAGCTTGGACGGGACAGGGGATTCCGAGCAGTACTTC. It translates to CASSLDGTGDSEQYF.

The chain carries TRBV29-1 and TRBJ1-4, with 7 bases matching TRBD1. The V gene's germline CDR1 is SQVTM and CDR2 ANQGSEA. CDR3 length: 11 residues. The V and J ends lost 7 bases and 8 bases, in that order; junction bases with no gene match: 4. Here the CDR3 reads CSGRQGEKLFF. In DNA form, the CDR3 reads TGCAGCGGCCGACAGGGAGAAAAACTGTTTTTT.

This clone was seen just once. V gene TRBV6-5 combines with J gene TRBJ2-7; D call uncertain. Looked up from germline, CDR1 is MNHEY and CDR2 is SVGAGI. The CDR3 has 15 amino acids. V lost 4 bases, J lost 6 bases, and 19 bases lay in between. The chain's CDR3 is CASSSREIIPREQYF. The CDR3 DNA reads as TGTGCCAGCAGTTCCCGAGAGATAATCCCACGCGAGCAGTACTTC.

This chain links TRBV9 with TRBJ2-7; TRBD2 is a possible D gene (5 bases). Germline V gives CDR1 SGDLS, CDR2 YYNGEE. The CDR3 has 14 amino acids. Trimming left V 0 bases short and J 5 bases short, with 12 bases between. CDR3 bases: TGTGCCAGCAGCGTAGACGAGGGATTCCACGAGCAGTACTTC. Protein product: CASSVDEGFHEQYF.

The chain has TRBV29-1 and TRBJ2-3, with no clear D. The CDR3 totals 13 residues. From germline, CDR1 is SQVTM and CDR2 ANQGSEA. This CDR3 reads CRLEETCTDTQYF. CDR3 nucleotides: TGCCGGTTAGAGGAGACTTGCACAGATACGCAGTATTTT.

The chain combines TRBV2 with TRBJ2-3; 9 bases align to TRBD2. Germline V lookup: CDR1 SNHLY, CDR2 FYNNEI. Trimming at V came to 6 bases and at J to 6 bases, leaving 7 bases not matched to a gene. The CDR3 sequence is 14 residues long. As DNA, the CDR3 is TGTGCCAGCAGGTATAGCGGGAGCCCCGATACGCAGTATTTT. Translating gives CASRYSGSPDTQYF.

The V gene is TRBV10-3, the J gene TRBJ1-4; D is uncertain. Germline V gene lookup returns CDR1 ENHRY and CDR2 SYGVKD. The CDR3 has 15 residues. V was trimmed by 4 bases and J by 8 bases, leaving 17 bases between them. Here the CDR3 DNA reads TGTGCCATCAGTGGATCACTCTCTGTAAAAGAAAAACTGTTTTTT. Its protein is CAISGSLSVKEKLFF.

The chain employs TRBV11-3 and TRBJ2-2; weak D call: TRBD1 (5 bases). Per the germline V gene, CDR1 is SGHNT and CDR2 is YENEEA. Trimming pared 3 bases from V and 0 bases from J, leaving 8 bases between. CDR3 length: 15 amino acids. Here the CDR3 reads CASSFSQANTGELFF. In DNA, the CDR3 is TGTGCCAGCAGCTTTTCACAGGCGAACACCGGGGAGCTGTTTTTT.

The chain is built from TRBV6-5 and TRBJ2-2; 7 bases are shared with TRBD2. The V segment lost 6 bases and the J segment 0 bases; nucleotides outside the gene matches: 4. The CDR3 has 15 amino acids. Germline V gives CDR1 MNHEY, CDR2 SVGAGI. As DNA, the CDR3 is TGTGCCAGCAGGGCGGGAGCCACGAACACCGGGGAGCTGTTTTTT. This translates into CASRAGATNTGELFF.

This clone was detected once. The chain employs TRBV14 and TRBJ2-7; D not certain. Trimming stripped 0 bases from V and 3 bases from J, with 6 bases between. This CDR3 region has 13 residues. Germline CDR1 SGHDN, CDR2 FVKESK. The CDR3 region has the DNA TGTGCCAGCAGCCAAGATGTGGACTACGAGCAGTACTTC. Amino acids: CASSQDVDYEQYF.

CDR3 sequence reads: CASSFESGETQYF. For the CDR3, the DNA is TGTGCCAGCAGCTTCGAGTCCGGGGAGACCCAGTACTTC. The rearrangement uses TRBV7-6 and TRBJ2-5; no clear D gene. This CDR3 is built from 13 residues. Trimming took 3 bases from V and 5 from J, leaving 10 bases between them. Germline-derived CDR1 and CDR2 are SGHVS and FNYEAQ.

The DNA of the CDR3 is TGTGCCAGCAGTTTTGACAGTGTTCAGCCCCAGCATTTT. It specifies CASSFDSVQPQHF. The V gene is TRBV6-1, the J gene TRBJ1-5, with D perhaps TRBD1 (5 bases). The CDR3 runs to 13 residues. Per germline, CDR1 MNHNS and CDR2 SASEGT. Trimming shortened V by 5 bases and J by 6 bases, and 11 bases separated the two germline ends.

V and J are TRBV11-3 and TRBJ2-5; 10 positions match TRBD1. The junction had 1 base not matched to a gene; V was cut back by 0 bases and J by 3 bases. The CDR3 sequence is 15 residues long. The germline V gene encodes CDR1 SGHNT and CDR2 YENEEA. In nucleotides, the CDR3 is TGTGCCAGCAGCTTAGATGGGACAGGGGAAGAGACCCAGTACTTC. Translated, it gives CASSLDGTGEETQYF.

This rearrangement joins TRBV28 to TRBJ2-7, with 11 bases fitting TRBD2. Germline V lookup: CDR1 MDHEN, CDR2 SYDVKM. The CDR3 extends over 15 amino acids. The V gene end was trimmed by 1 base and the J gene end by 6 bases; junction bases not matched to a gene: 5. CDR3 loop: CASSLLLAGGREQYF. CDR3 bases: TGTGCCAGCAGTTTATTATTAGCGGGAGGGCGCGAGCAGTACTTC.

This clone was counted a single time. The rearrangement uses TRBV10-3 and TRBJ1-5; D perhaps matches TRBD1 (5 bases). The V gene's germline CDR1 is ENHRY and CDR2 SYGVKD. This CDR3 region has 16 residues. V was cut by 0 bases and J by 4 bases, with 13 bases left in between. CDR3 amino acids: CAISESWAGWNQPQHF. The CDR3 nucleotides read TGTGCCATCAGTGAGTCGTGGGCAGGGTGGAATCAGCCCCAGCATTTT.

The V call is TRBV7-9, the J call TRBJ2-2, with no clear D. CDR1 and CDR2 from the germline V gene are SEHNR and FQNEAQ (reference sequence). Trimming removed 3 bases at V and 4 bases at J, with 6 bases between. This CDR3 has 13 amino acids. The CDR3 bases are TGTGCCAGCAGCTTCTGGGTCACCGGGGAGCTGTTTTTT. Translation: CASSFWVTGELFF. The variable domain in full, completed from reference TRBV7-9 and TRBJ2-2, reads DTGVSQNPRHKITKRGQNVTFRCDPISEHNRLYWYRQTLGQGPEFLTYFQNEAQLEKSRLLSDRFSAERPKGSFSTLEIQRTEQGDSAMYLCASSFWVTGELFFGEGSRLTVL.

The rearrangement joins TRBV19 to TRBJ2-3, with D perhaps TRBD1 (5 bases). Looked up from germline, CDR1 is LNHDA and CDR2 is SQIVND (reference sequence). The CDR3 covers 17 residues. V was pared by 3 bases and J by 0 bases, with 16 bases between. This chain's CDR3 is CASSISSFWGSTDTQYF. The CDR3 DNA reads TGTGCCAGTAGTATCTCCTCGTTCTGGGGCAGCACAGATACGCAGTATTTT.

The rearrangement joins TRBV5-1 to TRBJ2-5; the match to TRBD2 covers 13 bases. Gene TRBJ2-7 matches the end of the DNA better, so the J call may be wrong. The CDR3 extends over 15 amino acids. Germline V gives CDR1 SGHRS, CDR2 YFSETQ. The CDR3 coding sequence is TGCGCCAGCAGCTTTGGGACTAGCGGGATTTACGAGCAGTACTTC. This gives the protein CASSFGTSGIYEQYF.

The CDR3 sequence is CASSSPGLAGDQFF. CDR3 in DNA: TGTGCCAGCAGTTCCCCGGGACTAGCGGGAGATCAGTTCTTC. This chain links TRBV6-5 with TRBJ2-1; 14 bases are shared with TRBD2. Germline V gene lookup returns CDR1 MNHEY and CDR2 SVGAGI. The V gene end was trimmed by 4 bases and the J gene end by 13 bases; junction bases not matched to a gene: 6. This CDR3 has 14 amino acids.